One sample yielded the 32 T cell receptor beta chains listed below, sequenced in a study of beta chain features in type 1 diabetes. What was sequenced were expressed TCRB transcripts, since all of the isolated RNA had been reverse transcribed. Sequencing used immunoSEQ multiplex PCR; TCRdb keeps in-frame clones, though not all of them. The sample records about 320,000 clones, around 13% being singletons. The sequenced material came from central memory CD4+ T cells from blood. All receptors derive from a man younger than 45 in good health.

The chain is built from TRBV5-4 and TRBJ2-6; D unresolved. The CDR3 has 14 residues. Per the germline V gene, CDR1 is SGHNT and CDR2 is YYREEE (reference sequence). The germline V and J ends were trimmed by 3 bases and 0 bases, with 4 bases remaining between them. The CDR3 loop reads CASSSSSGANVLTF. In DNA form, the CDR3 reads TGTGCCAGCAGCTCCAGCTCTGGGGCCAACGTCCTGACTTTC. The full variable domain, rest sourced from reference TRBV5-4 and TRBJ2-6, is ETGVTQSPTHLIKTRGQQVTLRCSSQSGHNTVSWYQQALGQGPQFIFQYYREEENGRGNFPPRFSGLQFPNYSSELNVNALELDDSALYLCASSSSSGANVLTFGAGSRLTVL.

This rearrangement joins TRBV6-6 to TRBJ1-1; the D gene is possibly TRBD1 (5 bases). Between the trimmed V and J ends, which lost 1 base and 6 bases, there was a span of 6 bases. CDR3 size: 12 residues. Germline V gene data show CDR1 as MNHNY and CDR2 as SVGAGI (reference sequence). The CDR3 loop is CASSYFRAEAFF. CDR3 coding DNA: TGTGCCAGCAGTTACTTCAGGGCTGAAGCTTTCTTT.

This clone was detected only a few times. V and J are TRBV19 and TRBJ1-1; D possibly corresponds to TRBD1 (6 bases). Germline CDR1 LNHDA, CDR2 SQIVND (reference sequence). The CDR3 is 15 residues long. Trimming stripped 7 bases from V and 2 bases from J, with 17 bases between. CDR3 loop: CASNNRQVINTEAFF. The DNA of the CDR3 is TGTGCCAGTAATAACCGACAGGTTATCAACACTGAAGCTTTCTTT.

The gene calls are TRBV27 and TRBJ1-2, with a tentative D call TRBD1 (5 bases). Trimming took 3 bases from V and 3 from J, leaving 8 bases between them. The CDR3 totals 13 residues. From germline, CDR1 is MNHEY and CDR2 SMNVEV (reference sequence). The CDR3 is CASSFVGDYGYTF. CDR3 DNA sequence: TGTGCCAGCAGTTTCGTAGGGGACTATGGCTACACCTTC.

This clone appeared many times. In DNA form, the CDR3 reads TGTGCCAGCAGCTCAGACTACGAGCAGTACGTC. It encodes CASSSDYEQYV. The rearrangement links TRBV11-3 to TRBJ2-7; D unclear. This CDR3 comprises 11 residues. Trimming removed 4 bases at V and 3 bases at J, with 4 bases between. Germline CDR1 and CDR2: SGHNT and YENEEA.

This clone has only a few counts. The chain carries TRBV7-2 and TRBJ2-1, with 11 bases aligning to TRBD2. Germline V gives CDR1 SGHTA, CDR2 FQGNSA. The CDR3 is made up of 15 amino acids. V gave up 3 bases and J gave up 8 bases; unmatched junction bases: 6. The CDR3 reads CASSFSGRASDEQFF. The CDR3 nucleotides read TGTGCCAGCAGCTTTAGCGGGAGGGCCTCCGATGAGCAGTTCTTC.

This clone was found a few times. The chain couples TRBV5-4 to TRBJ2-2, with 12 positions matching TRBD2. The germline V gene has CDR1 SGHNT and CDR2 YYREEE (reference sequence). With V trimmed by 0 bases and J by 6 bases, 3 bases remained unmatched. This CDR3 spans 16 amino acids. The CDR3 coding sequence is TGTGCCAGCAGCTTGGTTCCTAGCGGGGGGGCCGGGGAGCTGTTTTTT. It specifies CASSLVPSGGAGELFF.

This clone was recorded a few times. The chain recombines TRBV7-9 with TRBJ2-5; TRBD1 agrees at 9 bases. J was trimmed by 5 bases and V by 4 bases; bases with no gene match: 2. Germline assignment: CDR1 SEHNR and CDR2 FQNEAQ (reference sequence). This CDR3 is 13 amino acids long. CDR3 in amino acids: CASSSGTGETQYF. CDR3 DNA sequence: TGTGCCAGCAGCTCCGGGACAGGGGAGACCCAGTACTTC.

Only a few counts were recorded for this clone. The chain has TRBV2 and TRBJ1-4, with TRBD1 as a possible D gene (6 bases). CDR1 and CDR2 (germline): SNHLY, FYNNEI. CDR3 size: 16 residues. Trimming took off 0 bases at V and 4 bases at J, with 12 bases between the two ends. The CDR3, as DNA: TGTGCCAGCAGTGAAGCGCTTAGGGGGAATAATGAAAAACTGTTTTTT. Translation gives CASSEALRGNNEKLFF.

The chain joins TRBV14 to TRBJ2-3; 7 nucleotides match TRBD2. The CDR3 is 18 amino acids. The V segment lost 0 bases and the J segment 0 bases; nucleotides outside the gene matches: 9. CDR1 is SGHDN, CDR2 FVKESK, per germline. The CDR3 protein is CASSQDLTAGTSTDTQYF. The CDR3 nucleotides are TGTGCCAGCAGCCAAGATCTAACAGCGGGGACTAGCACAGATACGCAGTATTTT.

This sequence joins TRBV7-2 and TRBJ2-3; weak D call: TRBD2 (6 bases). Germline CDR1 and CDR2: SGHTA and FQGNSA. The V and J ends lost 3 bases and 5 bases respectively, with 15 bases between them. The CDR3 runs 15 residues. The CDR3 bases are TGTGCCAGCAGCTTGGCCGCGGGAATTGAAGATACGCAGTATTTT. Its protein product is CASSLAAGIEDTQYF.

This clone has at least ten counts. The CDR3: CASSHTPPGLVSYEQFF. The CDR3 DNA reads as TGCGCCAGCAGCCACACCCCCCCGGGACTAGTCTCGTATGAGCAGTTCTTC. This chain links TRBV5-1 with TRBJ2-1; 8 positions match TRBD2. The CDR3 runs 17 residues. Losses at the gene ends were 4 bases for V and 8 bases for J; bases not matched to a gene: 17. CDR1 is SGHRS, CDR2 YFSETQ, per germline.

This clone appeared a few times. V and J are TRBV18 and TRBJ2-7; D perhaps matches TRBD1 (5 bases). Per germline, CDR1 KGHSH and CDR2 LQKENI. This CDR3 has 14 residues. Trimming left V 3 bases short and J 2 bases short, with 11 bases between. The CDR3 DNA follows: TGTGCCAGCTCACCTAAGACAGACACCTACGAGCAGTACTTC. Translated: CASSPKTDTYEQYF.

The chain employs TRBV7-3 and TRBJ2-2, with a possible D match to TRBD2 (6 bases). Germline-derived CDR1 and CDR2 are SGHTA and FQGTGA. The CDR3 runs to 14 residues. V lost 3 bases and J 6 bases, leaving 11 bases between the germline ends. The CDR3 sequence is CASSFGSWAGELFF. DNA for the CDR3: TGTGCCAGCAGCTTCGGGAGCTGGGCCGGGGAGCTGTTTTTT.

This sequence joins TRBV21-1 and TRBJ2-1; the DNA was not used to check the table's D call, TRBD2. TRBV21-1 is a listed pseudogene. This CDR3 comprises 13 residues. The DNA of the CDR3 is TGCGCCAGCAGCCACGGGACTTACAATGAGCAGTTCTTC. It is translated as CASSHGTYNEQFF.

The CDR3 region has the DNA TGTGCCAGCGGGGGAGAGAACAATGAGCAGTTCTTC. This translates into CASGGENNEQFF. The genes are TRBV7-9 and TRBJ2-1; the D gene could be TRBD1 or TRBD2 (5 bases each). The CDR3 sequence is 12 residues long. V lost 8 bases and J 5 bases, leaving 10 bases between the germline ends. Germline assignment: CDR1 SEHNR and CDR2 FQNEAQ (reference sequence). The entire variable domain, with the rest obtained from reference TRBV7-9 and TRBJ2-1, is as follows: DTGVSQNPRHKITKRGQNVTFRCDPISEHNRLYWYRQTLGQGPEFLTYFQNEAQLEKSRLLSDRFSAERPKGSFSTLEIQRTEQGDSAMYLCASGGENNEQFFGPGTRLTVL.

This clone was seen only a few times. This rearrangement joins TRBV7-9 to TRBJ2-1; unclear D gene. The CDR3 extends over 14 amino acids. Per germline, CDR1 SEHNR and CDR2 FQNEAQ (reference sequence). The V end lost 1 base, the J end lost 6 bases, and 10 bases lay between the germline ends. CDR3 amino acids: CASSLDAQSNEQFF. The CDR3 DNA reads as TGTGCCAGCAGCTTAGACGCACAGAGCAATGAGCAGTTCTTC.

In its sample, this clone was seen a few times. The chain combines TRBV11-3 with TRBJ1-1; D not resolved. Trimming pared 5 bases from V and 0 bases from J, leaving 16 bases between. This CDR3 spans 16 amino acids. CDR1 SGHNT and CDR2 YENEEA come from the germline V gene. Here the CDR3 reads CASSQDPGRLNTEAFF. CDR3 nucleotides: TGTGCCAGCAGCCAAGACCCTGGTAGGCTGAACACTGAAGCTTTCTTT. The complete variable domain, with remaining parts taken from reference TRBV11-3 and TRBJ1-1, reads EAGVVQSPRYKIIEKKQPVAFWCNPISGHNTLYWYLQNLGQGPELLIRYENEEAVDDSQLPKDRFSAERLKGVDSTLKIQPAELGDSAVYLCASSQDPGRLNTEAFFGQGTRLTVV.

This rearrangement joins TRBV7-9 to TRBJ1-4, with TRBD1 identical over 8 bases. CDR1 and CDR2 from the germline V gene are SEHNR and FQNEAQ (reference sequence). The CDR3 loop spans 15 amino acids. J lost 4 bases, V lost 5 bases, and 6 bases had no gene match. The CDR3: CASSRGQGINEKLFF. The CDR3 coding sequence is TGTGCCAGCAGCCGAGGACAGGGTATTAATGAAAAACTGTTTTTT.

This rearrangement joins TRBV7-8 to TRBJ2-7; 10 bases are shared with TRBD2. This CDR3 region has 14 residues. Germline CDR1 reads SGHVS; CDR2 reads FQNEAQ. V was clipped by 1 base and J by 3 bases; unmatched bases: 0. This CDR3 is CASSLGLAGYEQYV. In DNA, the CDR3 is TGTGCCAGCAGCTTAGGACTAGCGGGCTACGAGCAGTACGTC.

At least ten counts were recorded for this clone. The chain is built from TRBV10-3 and TRBJ2-2; D call uncertain. V shed 5 bases and J shed 4 bases, with 5 bases lying between them. CDR1 and CDR2 (germline): ENHRY, SYGVKD. This CDR3 contains 12 residues. Written as DNA, the CDR3 is TGTGCCATCAGTTGGACCACCGGGGAGCTGTTTTTT. This translates into CAISWTTGELFF.

This clone was counted only a few times. The chain uses TRBV7-9 and TRBJ2-7, with 7 bases fitting TRBD1. Germline assignment: CDR1 SEHNR and CDR2 FQNEAQ (reference sequence). The CDR3 is 17 amino acids. Trimming cost V 1 base and J 2 bases; bases outside gene matches: 11. The CDR3 DNA is TGTGCCAGCAGCTTAGGGGACAGCCCCGACCGACCCTACGAGCAGTACTTC. This encodes CASSLGDSPDRPYEQYF.

This clone was observed a handful of times. Here the CDR3 reads CASSHTSGDEETQYF. In DNA form, the CDR3 reads TGTGCCAGCAGCCATACTAGCGGGGATGAAGAGACCCAGTACTTC. The rearrangement links TRBV5-4 to TRBJ2-5; TRBD2 matches 10 bases. CDR3 size: 15 residues. Germline V CDR1 and CDR2: SGHNT, YYREEE (reference sequence). The trim removed 4 bases at V and 3 bases at J, leaving 6 bases unmatched.

Points on this clone: Other nucleotide sequences from this sample produce the same CDR3. This rearrangement joins TRBV18 to TRBJ1-5; D might be TRBD1 (6 bases). V lost 6 bases, J lost 5 bases, and 14 bases lay in between. Germline lookup yields CDR1 KGHSH and CDR2 LQKENI. The CDR3 runs to 14 residues. Here the CDR3 reads CASSPGQFDQPQHF. CDR3 in DNA: TGTGCCAGCTCCCCCGGACAGTTCGATCAGCCCCAGCATTTT.

The chain recombines TRBV19 with TRBJ2-2; TRBD1 might be the D (6 bases). V was trimmed by 5 bases and J by 6 bases, leaving 19 bases between them. This CDR3 has 16 amino acids. Germline V gene lookup returns CDR1 LNHDA and CDR2 SQIVND (reference sequence). The CDR3 DNA sequence: TGTGCCAGTAGTGACAGGTTCCTGACTGCGGCCGGGGAGCTGTTTTTT. This encodes CASSDRFLTAAGELFF.

Only a few counts were recorded for this clone. V is TRBV5-4 and J is TRBJ2-7; 9 positions agree with TRBD2. This CDR3 region has 16 residues. J gave up 3 bases and V 4 bases, and 11 bases lay outside the gene matches. Germline V lookup: CDR1 SGHNT, CDR2 YYREEE (reference sequence). This CDR3 reads CASSLGASGAIYEQYV. DNA for the CDR3: TGTGCCAGCAGCCTGGGGGCTAGCGGGGCCATCTACGAGCAGTACGTC.

The rearrangement links TRBV11-1 to TRBJ2-3; 11 positions agree with TRBD2. Germline-derived CDR1 and CDR2 are SGHAT and FQDESV (reference sequence). This CDR3 is built from 16 residues. J lost 7 bases, V lost 5 bases, and 11 bases had no gene match. CDR3: CASSGKTSGNRNTQYF. The CDR3 region has the DNA TGTGCCAGCAGCGGAAAGACTAGCGGGAATAGAAATACGCAGTATTTT.

This clone was recorded a few times. The CDR3 loop reads CASSLVQGMREQYF. In DNA form, the CDR3 reads TGCGCCAGCAGCTTGGTACAGGGGATGAGAGAGCAGTACTTC. V gene TRBV5-1 combines with J gene TRBJ2-7, with TRBD1 matching 7 bases. CDR3 size: 14 residues. CDR1 is SGHRS and CDR2 is YFSETQ in the germline V gene. V trimming: 0 bases; J trimming: 7 bases; junction bases outside the gene matches: 7.

The sample holds a few counts of this clone. The J gene is TRBJ2-1, the V gene TRBV4-1; TRBD2 aligns across 10 bases. The CDR3 has 12 residues. Germline values: CDR1 MGHRA, CDR2 YSYEKL. V was clipped by 8 bases and J by 12 bases; unmatched bases: 7. CDR3 coding DNA: TGCGCCAGCGCCCTAGCGGGAGTGGGGCAGTTCTTC. Translation gives CASALAGVGQFF.

This clone was detected a few times. Other DNA sequences in the sample encode the same CDR3. This chain joins TRBV4-1 and TRBJ1-1, with D tentatively TRBD1 (5 bases). V lost 1 base and J 2 bases, leaving 5 bases between the germline ends. Germline loops: CDR1 MGHRA, CDR2 YSYEKL. The CDR3 covers 13 residues. The CDR3 reads CASSQGGNTEAFF. The CDR3 nucleotides are TGCGCCAGCAGCCAAGGGGGCAACACTGAAGCTTTCTTT.

About this clone itself: Other nucleotide sequences from this sample produce the same CDR3. The J gene is TRBJ2-4, the V gene TRBV4-3; weak D call: TRBD1 (6 bases). Germline CDR1 LGHNA, CDR2 YSLEER. The CDR3 has 15 residues. V lost 2 bases, J lost 1 base, and 9 bases lay in between. This chain's CDR3 is CASSQNRGAKNIQYF. The CDR3 nucleotides are TGCGCCAGCAGCCAAAATAGGGGGGCCAAAAACATTCAGTACTTC.

In its sample, this clone was seen many times. The genes are TRBV6-5 and TRBJ2-7; TRBD2 aligns across 7 bases. CDR1 and CDR2 (germline): MNHEY, SVGAGI. Losses at the gene ends were 8 bases for V and 5 bases for J; bases not matched to a gene: 12. This CDR3 has 14 residues. The CDR3 sequence is CASGTKGSWHEQYV. CDR3 coding DNA: TGTGCCAGCGGGACTAAAGGATCCTGGCACGAGCAGTACGTC.